This T cell receptor (beta chain) was observed in a study of blood T cell repertoires in COVID-19. Study in general: Sample material is recorded as cDNA or gDNA derived from T cells, B-cell-depleted T cells, or PBMCs.

The CDR3 runs to 13 residues. The ends were cut back, 4 bases at V and 3 bases at J, with 9 bases in the middle. Measured with immunoSEQ multiplex PCR; TCRdb has only the in-frame clones, and not every one. Of approximately 440,000 clones in the sample, 90% are singletons; the top ten hold about 0.63%. Adults between about 18 and 95 years of age took part from 20 to 25 US areas. The rearrangement links TRBV12-3 or TRBV12-4 to TRBJ2-5; perhaps TRBD1 as D (6 bases). The specimen was PBMCs or T cells enriched from blood (not recorded which). This sequence was found in a man aged 18 to 29 who had recovered from COVID-19. CDR3 in DNA: TGTGCCAGCAGTTCGGACAGAAAAGAGACCCAGTACTTC. Encoded protein: CASSSDRKETQYF.